This T cell receptor (beta chain) comes out of a study of STAT3 mutations in large granular lymphocyte leukemia. About the study: Immunosuppressive therapy was given to more than half of T-LGLL patients. Notes on the study in general: At least one immunodominant TCR beta clonotype appeared in every T-cell large granular lymphocyte leukemia patient. TCR clonotype switching after therapy occurred in about 30% of the 18 patients. Some patients had dominant TCR clones larger than their STAT3 mutant burden.

As to this clone: Its antigen is unidentified.

Libraries were prepared by immunoSEQ multiplex PCR; TCRdb keeps only in-frame clonotypes and omits some of them. The profile shows 20,000 or so clones, about nine tenths of them singletons. Trimming pared 4 bases from V and 0 bases from J, leaving 17 bases between. The CDR3 spans 16 residues. Per germline, CDR1 SGHNT and CDR2 YYREEE (reference sequence). The specimen sequenced was peripheral blood mononuclear cells. V gene TRBV5-4 combines with J gene TRBJ2-7; a weak D match, TRBD2 (6 bases). The source is a man in his 60s with T-cell large granular lymphocyte leukemia. Some clones in this sample may be carry-over from other donors' samples. CDR3 loop: CASSKPGGTGSYEQYF. Here the CDR3 DNA reads TGTGCCAGCAGCAAACCTGGAGGGACGGGCTCCTACGAGCAGTACTTC. The full variable domain, rest sourced from reference TRBV5-4 and TRBJ2-7, is ETGVTQSPTHLIKTRGQQVTLRCSSQSGHNTVSWYQQALGQGPQFIFQYYREEENGRGNFPPRFSGLQFPNYSSELNVNALELDDSALYLCASSKPGGTGSYEQYFGPGTRLTVT.